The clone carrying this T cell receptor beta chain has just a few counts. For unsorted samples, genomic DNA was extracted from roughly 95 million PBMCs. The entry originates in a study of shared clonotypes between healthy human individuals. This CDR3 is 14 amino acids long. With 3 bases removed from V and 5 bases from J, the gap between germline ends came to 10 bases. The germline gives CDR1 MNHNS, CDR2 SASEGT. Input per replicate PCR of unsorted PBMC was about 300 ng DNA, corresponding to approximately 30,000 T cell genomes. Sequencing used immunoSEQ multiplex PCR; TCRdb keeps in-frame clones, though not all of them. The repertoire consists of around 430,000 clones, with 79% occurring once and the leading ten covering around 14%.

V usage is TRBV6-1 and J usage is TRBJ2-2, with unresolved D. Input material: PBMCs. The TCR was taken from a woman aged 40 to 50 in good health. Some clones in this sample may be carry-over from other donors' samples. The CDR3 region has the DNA TGTGCCAGCAGTGAGATCGGAGAGACCGGGGAGCTGTTTTTT. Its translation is CASSEIGETGELFF.